The sample holds a few counts of the clone carrying this T cell receptor (beta chain). Its antigen is currently unknown. The data were obtained in a study of beta chain features in type 1 diabetes. Overall study findings and caveats: Sampled from patients, naive, central memory and Treg TCRB repertoires appeared more similar than those sampled from healthy donors. Type 1 diabetes patients had TCRB CDR3s that were shorter (moderately but significantly so) in all four CD4+ subsets.

cDNA synthesis used the whole RNA isolate, giving expressed TCRB sequences. Measured with immunoSEQ multiplex PCR; TCRdb has only the in-frame clones, and not every one. The sample carries approximately 730,000 clones, 13% recorded once. Material: naive CD4+ T cells from blood. The receptor's source is a man aged 18 to 35 with type 1 diabetes.

The CDR3 nucleotides are TGTGCCAGCAGCTCATATCTGGCCGGGGGCTTATTGCGGGAGACCCAGTACTTC. It is translated as CASSSYLAGGLLRETQYF. V usage is TRBV11-1 and J usage is TRBJ2-5, with D perhaps matching TRBD1 or TRBD2 (6 bases each). In germline, CDR1 is SGHAT, CDR2 FQDESV (reference sequence). Trimming removed 4 bases from V and 5 bases from J, with 26 bases in between. The CDR3 has 18 residues.